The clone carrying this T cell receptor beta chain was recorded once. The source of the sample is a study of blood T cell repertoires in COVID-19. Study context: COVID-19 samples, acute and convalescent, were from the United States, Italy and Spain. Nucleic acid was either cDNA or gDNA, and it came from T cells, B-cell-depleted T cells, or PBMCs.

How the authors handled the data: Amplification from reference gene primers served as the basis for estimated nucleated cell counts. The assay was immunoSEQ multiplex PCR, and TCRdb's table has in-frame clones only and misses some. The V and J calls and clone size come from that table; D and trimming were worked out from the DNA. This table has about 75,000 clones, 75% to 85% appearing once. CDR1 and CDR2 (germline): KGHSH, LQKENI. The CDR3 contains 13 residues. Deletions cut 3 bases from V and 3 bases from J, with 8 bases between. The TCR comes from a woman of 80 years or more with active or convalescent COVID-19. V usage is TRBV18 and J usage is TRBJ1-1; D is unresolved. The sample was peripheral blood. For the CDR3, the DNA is TGTGCCAGCTCACCGGCGGGGTACACTGAAGCTTTCTTT. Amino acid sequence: CASSPAGYTEAFF.